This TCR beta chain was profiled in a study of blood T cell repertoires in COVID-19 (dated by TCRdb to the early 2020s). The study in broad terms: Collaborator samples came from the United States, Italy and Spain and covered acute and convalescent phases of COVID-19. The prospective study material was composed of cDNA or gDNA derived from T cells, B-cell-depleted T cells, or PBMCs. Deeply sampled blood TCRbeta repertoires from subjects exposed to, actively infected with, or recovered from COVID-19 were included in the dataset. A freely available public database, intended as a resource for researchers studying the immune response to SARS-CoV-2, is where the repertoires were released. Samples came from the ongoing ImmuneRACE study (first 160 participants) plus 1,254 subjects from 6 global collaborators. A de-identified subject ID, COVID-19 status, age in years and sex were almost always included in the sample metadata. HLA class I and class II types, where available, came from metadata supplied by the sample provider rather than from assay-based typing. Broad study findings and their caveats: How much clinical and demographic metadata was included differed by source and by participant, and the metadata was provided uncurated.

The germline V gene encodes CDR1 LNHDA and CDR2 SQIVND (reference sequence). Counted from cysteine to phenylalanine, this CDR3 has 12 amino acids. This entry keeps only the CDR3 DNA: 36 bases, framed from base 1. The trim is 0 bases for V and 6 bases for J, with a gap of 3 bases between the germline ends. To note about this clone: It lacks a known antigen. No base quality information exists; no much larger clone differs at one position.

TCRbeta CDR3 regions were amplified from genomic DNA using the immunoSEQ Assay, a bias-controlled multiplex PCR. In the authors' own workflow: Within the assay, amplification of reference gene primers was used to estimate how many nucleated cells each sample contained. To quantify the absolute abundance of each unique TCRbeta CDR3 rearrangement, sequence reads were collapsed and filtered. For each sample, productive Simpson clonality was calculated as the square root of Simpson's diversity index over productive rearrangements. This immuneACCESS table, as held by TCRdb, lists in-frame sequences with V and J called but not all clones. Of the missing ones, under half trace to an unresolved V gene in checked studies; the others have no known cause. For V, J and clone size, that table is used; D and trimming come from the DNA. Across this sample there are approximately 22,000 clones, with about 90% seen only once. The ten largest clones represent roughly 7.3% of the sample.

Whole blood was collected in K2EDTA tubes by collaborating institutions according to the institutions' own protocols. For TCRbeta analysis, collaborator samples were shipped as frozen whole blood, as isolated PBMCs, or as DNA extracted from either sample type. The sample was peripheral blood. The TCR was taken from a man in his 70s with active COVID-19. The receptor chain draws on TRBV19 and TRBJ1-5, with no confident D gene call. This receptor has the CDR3 CASSIERQPQHF. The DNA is TGTGCCAGTAGTATAGAGCGTCAGCCCCAGCATTTT. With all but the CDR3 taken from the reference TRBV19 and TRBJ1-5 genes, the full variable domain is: DGGITQSPKYLFRKEGQNVTLSCEQNLNHDAMYWYRQDPGQGLRLIYYSQIVNDFQKGDIAEGYSVSREKKESFPLTVTSAQKNPTAFYLCASSIERQPQHFGDGTRLSIL.